This TCR beta chain was captured in a study of OX40 agonist ivuxolimab in advanced cancers. Overall study: Dose-escalation cases comprised hepatocellular carcinoma, melanoma, renal cell or head and neck cancer. Study-wide results and limits: Individuals who were partial responders at 0.1-3.0 mg/kg had clonal expansion that ranked among the lowest.

Comment on this clone: Its specificity is unknown. Mismatch with germline at one junction end may stem from a read error.

Only in-frame clones appear in the TCRdb table, and some are missing; sequencing was by immunoSEQ multiplex PCR. The sample comprises about 79,000 clones, 80% to 95% of which are singletons, and about 0.35% rests with the top ten. This CDR3 spans 16 amino acids. CDR1 is SSHAT, CDR2 FNYEAQ, per germline (reference sequence). The V call is TRBV7-7, the J call TRBJ1-3; 7 bases are a match to TRBD1. The material sequenced was CD4+ or CD8+ T cells sorted from blood, taken in a trial of the OX40 agonist ivuxolimab. This TCR was sampled from an adult with an advanced solid tumor such as melanoma, head and neck, liver or kidney cancer. The CDR3 bases are TGTGCTAGCAGCCTACAACAGGGGTCTCAGGGAAACACCATATATTTT. This sequence encodes CASSLQQGSQGNTIYF.